The sample holds a few counts of the clone carrying this T cell receptor (beta chain). The CDR3 length is 15 residues. The source of the sample is a study of blood T cell repertoires in COVID-19. Sequencing used immunoSEQ multiplex PCR; TCRdb keeps in-frame clones, though not all of them. Of 200,000 to 250,000 clones in the sample, 82% are singletons; the top ten hold approximately 8%. The sample taken for sequencing was peripheral blood. J is TRBJ1-2 and V is TRBV21-1; TRBD1 was called by the table and not checked on the DNA. TRBV21-1 is a pseudogene segment. The clonotype was recovered from an elderly woman with COVID-19, enrolled during active disease. CDR3 DNA sequence: TGTGCCAGCGGGTTTCAGACAGGGACATACTATGGCTACACCTTC. Protein product: CASGFQTGTYYGYTF.